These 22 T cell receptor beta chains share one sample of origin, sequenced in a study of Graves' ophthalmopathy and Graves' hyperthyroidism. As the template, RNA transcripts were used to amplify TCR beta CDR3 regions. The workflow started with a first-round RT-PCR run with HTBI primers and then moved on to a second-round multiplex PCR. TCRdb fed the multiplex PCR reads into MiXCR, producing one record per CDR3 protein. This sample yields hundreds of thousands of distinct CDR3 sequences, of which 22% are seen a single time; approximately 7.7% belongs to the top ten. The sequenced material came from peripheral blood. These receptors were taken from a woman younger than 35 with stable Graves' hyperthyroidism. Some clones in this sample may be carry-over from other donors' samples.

In DNA, the CDR3 is TGTGCCAGCAGCTTAGGGTTAAGAGAGTCGGCTTTCTTT. Protein sequence: CASSLGLRESAFF. This rearrangement joins TRBV28 to TRBJ1-1; D unresolved. CDR1 MDHEN and CDR2 SYDVKM come from the germline V gene. The CDR3 runs to 13 residues. Trimming stripped 6 bases from V and 11 bases from J, with 19 bases between.

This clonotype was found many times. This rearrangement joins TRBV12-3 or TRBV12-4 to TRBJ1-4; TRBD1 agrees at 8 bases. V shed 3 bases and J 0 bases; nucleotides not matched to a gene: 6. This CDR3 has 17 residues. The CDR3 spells CASSLKGQAPTNEKLFF. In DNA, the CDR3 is TGTGCCAGCAGTTTGAAGGGACAGGCCCCAACTAATGAAAAACTGTTTTTT.

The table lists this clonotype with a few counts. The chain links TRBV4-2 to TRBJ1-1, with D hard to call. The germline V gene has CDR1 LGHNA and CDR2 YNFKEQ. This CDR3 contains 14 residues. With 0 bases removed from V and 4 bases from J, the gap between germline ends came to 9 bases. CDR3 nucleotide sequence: TGTGCCAGCAGCCAAGATTGGGCCGGCACTGAAGCTTTCTTT. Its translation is CASSQDWAGTEAFF.

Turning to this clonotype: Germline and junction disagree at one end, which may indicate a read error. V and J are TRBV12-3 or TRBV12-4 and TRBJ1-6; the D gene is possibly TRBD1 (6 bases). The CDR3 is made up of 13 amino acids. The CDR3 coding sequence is TGTGCCAGCAGTGGGGACACTAATTCACCCCTTCACTTT. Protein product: CASSGDTNSPLHF.

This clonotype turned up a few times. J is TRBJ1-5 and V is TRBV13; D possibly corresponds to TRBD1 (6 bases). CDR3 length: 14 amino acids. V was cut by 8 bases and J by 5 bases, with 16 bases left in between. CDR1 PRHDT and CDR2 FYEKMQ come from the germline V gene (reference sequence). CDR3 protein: CASSRRGVDQPQHF. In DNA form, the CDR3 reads TGTGCCAGCTCCCGCAGGGGCGTGGATCAGCCCCAGCATTTT.

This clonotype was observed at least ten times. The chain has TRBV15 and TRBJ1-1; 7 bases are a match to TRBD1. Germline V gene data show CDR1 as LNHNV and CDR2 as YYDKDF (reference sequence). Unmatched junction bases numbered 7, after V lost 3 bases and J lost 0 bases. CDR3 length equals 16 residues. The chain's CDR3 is CATSRGQSLMNTEAFF. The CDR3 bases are TGTGCCACCAGCAGGGGACAGAGCCTTATGAACACTGAAGCTTTCTTT.

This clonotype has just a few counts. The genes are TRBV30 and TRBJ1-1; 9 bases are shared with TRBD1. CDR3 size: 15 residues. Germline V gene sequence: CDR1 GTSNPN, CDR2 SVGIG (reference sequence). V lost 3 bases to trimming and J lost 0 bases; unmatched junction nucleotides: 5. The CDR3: CAWRTGGDLNTEAFF. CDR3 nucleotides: TGTGCCTGGAGGACAGGGGGGGACCTGAACACTGAAGCTTTCTTT.

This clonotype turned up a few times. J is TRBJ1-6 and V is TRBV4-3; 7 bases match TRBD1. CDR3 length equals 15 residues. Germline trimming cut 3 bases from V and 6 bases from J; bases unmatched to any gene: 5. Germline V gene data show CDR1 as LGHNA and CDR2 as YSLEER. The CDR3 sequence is CASSQQGDGNSPLHF. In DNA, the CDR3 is TGCGCCAGCAGCCAGCAGGGGGACGGTAATTCACCCCTCCACTTT.

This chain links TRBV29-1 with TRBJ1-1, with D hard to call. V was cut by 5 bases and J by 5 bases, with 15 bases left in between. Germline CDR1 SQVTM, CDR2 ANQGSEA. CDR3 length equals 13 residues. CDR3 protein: CSVKGRTSTEAFF. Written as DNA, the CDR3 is TGCAGCGTTAAAGGCAGGACGTCGACTGAAGCTTTCTTT.

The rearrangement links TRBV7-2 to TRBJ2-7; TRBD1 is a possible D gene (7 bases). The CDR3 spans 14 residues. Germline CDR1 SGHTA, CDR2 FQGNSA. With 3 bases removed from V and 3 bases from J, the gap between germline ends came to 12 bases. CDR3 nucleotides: TGTGCCAGCAGCTTCCAGGGGGGAGGCTACGAGCAGTACTTC. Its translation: CASSFQGGGYEQYF.

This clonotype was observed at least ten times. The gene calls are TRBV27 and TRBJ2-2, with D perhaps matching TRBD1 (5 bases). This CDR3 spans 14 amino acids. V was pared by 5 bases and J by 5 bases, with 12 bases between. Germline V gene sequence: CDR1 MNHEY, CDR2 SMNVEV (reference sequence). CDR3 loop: CASSHPTVTGELFF. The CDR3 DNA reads TGTGCCAGCAGTCACCCGACAGTGACCGGGGAGCTGTTTTTT.

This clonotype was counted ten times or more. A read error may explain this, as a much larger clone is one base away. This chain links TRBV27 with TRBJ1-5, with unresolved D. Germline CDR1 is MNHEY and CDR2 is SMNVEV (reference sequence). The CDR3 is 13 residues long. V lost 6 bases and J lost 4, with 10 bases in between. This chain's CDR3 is CASSPEPNQPQHF. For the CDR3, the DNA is TGTGCCAGCAGCCCCGAACCTAATCAGCCCCAGCATTTT.

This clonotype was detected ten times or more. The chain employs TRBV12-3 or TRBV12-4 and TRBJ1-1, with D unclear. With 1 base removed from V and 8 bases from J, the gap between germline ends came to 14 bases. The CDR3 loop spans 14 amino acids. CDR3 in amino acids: CASSLVTVTDEAFF. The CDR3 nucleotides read TGTGCCAGCAGTTTAGTAACTGTGACCGACGAAGCTTTCTTT.

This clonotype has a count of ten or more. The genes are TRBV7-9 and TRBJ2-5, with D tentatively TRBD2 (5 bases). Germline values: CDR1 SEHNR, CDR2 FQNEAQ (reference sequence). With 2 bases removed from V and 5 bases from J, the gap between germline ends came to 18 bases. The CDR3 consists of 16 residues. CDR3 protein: CASSLQLATERETQYF. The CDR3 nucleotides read TGTGCCAGCAGCTTACAACTCGCCACCGAGCGGGAGACCCAGTACTTC.

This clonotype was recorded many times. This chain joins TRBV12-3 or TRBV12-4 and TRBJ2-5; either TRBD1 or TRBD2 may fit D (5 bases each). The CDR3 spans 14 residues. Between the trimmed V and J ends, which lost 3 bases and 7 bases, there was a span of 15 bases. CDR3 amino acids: CASSFRGRIGTQYF. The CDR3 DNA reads TGTGCCAGCAGTTTTAGGGGACGTATTGGGACCCAGTACTTC.

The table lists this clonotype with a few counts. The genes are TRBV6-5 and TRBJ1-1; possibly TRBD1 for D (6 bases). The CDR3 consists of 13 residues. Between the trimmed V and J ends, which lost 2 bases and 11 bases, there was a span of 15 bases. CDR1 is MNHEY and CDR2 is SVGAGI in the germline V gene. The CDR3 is CASSYPLTGSAFF. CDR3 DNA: TGTGCCAGCAGTTACCCCTTGACAGGCTCCGCTTTCTTT.

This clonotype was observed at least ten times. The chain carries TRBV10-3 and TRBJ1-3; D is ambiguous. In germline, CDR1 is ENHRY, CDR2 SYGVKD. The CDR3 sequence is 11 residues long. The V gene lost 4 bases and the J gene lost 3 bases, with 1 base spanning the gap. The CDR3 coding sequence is TGTGCCATCAGTGGTGGAAACACCATATATTTT. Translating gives CAISGGNTIYF.

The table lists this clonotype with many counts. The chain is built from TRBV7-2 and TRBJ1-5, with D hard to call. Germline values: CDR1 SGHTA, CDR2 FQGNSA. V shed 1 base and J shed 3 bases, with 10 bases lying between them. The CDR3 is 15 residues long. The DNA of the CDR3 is TGTGCCAGCAGCTTAGTTTACAGACCCAATCAGCCCCAGCATTTT. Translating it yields CASSLVYRPNQPQHF.

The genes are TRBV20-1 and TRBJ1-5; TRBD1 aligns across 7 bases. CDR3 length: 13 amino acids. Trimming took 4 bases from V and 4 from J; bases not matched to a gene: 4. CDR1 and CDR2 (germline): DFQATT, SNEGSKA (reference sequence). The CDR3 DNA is TGCAGTGCTATCGGACAGGTGAATCAGCCCCAGCATTTT. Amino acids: CSAIGQVNQPQHF.

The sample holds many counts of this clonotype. Here the CDR3 reads CASSPDDPGELFF. DNA of the CDR3: TGCGCCAGCAGCCCTGATGACCCCGGGGAGCTGTTTTTT. The rearrangement uses TRBV5-1 and TRBJ2-2, with unresolved D. V was trimmed by 4 bases and J by 6 bases, leaving 10 bases between them. The CDR3 is made up of 13 amino acids. CDR1 is SGHRS and CDR2 is YFSETQ in the germline V gene.

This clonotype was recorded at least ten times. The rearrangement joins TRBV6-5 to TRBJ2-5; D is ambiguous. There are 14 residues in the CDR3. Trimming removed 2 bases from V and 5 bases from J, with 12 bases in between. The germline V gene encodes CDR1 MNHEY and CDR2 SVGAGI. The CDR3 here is CASSYDDKSETQYF. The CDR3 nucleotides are TGTGCCAGCAGTTACGACGACAAATCCGAGACCCAGTACTTC.

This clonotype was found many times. Here the CDR3 reads CSARRRDAYEQYF. CDR3 in DNA: TGCAGTGCCAGAAGGCGGGACGCCTACGAGCAGTACTTC. The chain is built from TRBV20-1 and TRBJ2-7; weak D call: TRBD2 (6 bases). The germline V gene encodes CDR1 DFQATT and CDR2 SNEGSKA (reference sequence). Trimming stripped 6 bases from V and 2 bases from J, with 14 bases between. The CDR3 is 13 amino acids.